These 24 T cell receptor beta chains were all obtained from the same sample, sequenced in a study of blood T cell repertoires in COVID-19. The assay was immunoSEQ multiplex PCR, and TCRdb's table has in-frame clones only and misses some. The table shows a few hundred thousand clones, with approximately 84% occurring only once. The material sequenced was PBMCs or T cells enriched from blood (not recorded which). The receptors shown here come from a woman between 25 and 40 years old who had recovered from COVID-19.

This clone was detected only once. The chain uses TRBV7-2 and TRBJ2-7, with 7 bases aligning to TRBD1. Germline V gene data show CDR1 as SGHTA and CDR2 as FQGNSA. The V segment lost 6 bases and the J segment 2 bases; nucleotides outside the gene matches: 7. CDR3 length: 14 amino acids. The CDR3, as DNA: TGTGCCAGCAGACGACAGGGTCCCACCTACGAGCAGTACTTC. This encodes CASRRQGPTYEQYF.

The chain couples TRBV6-5 to TRBJ2-1; weak D call: TRBD1 (5 bases). This CDR3 has 13 amino acids. Trimming took 2 bases from V and 6 from J, leaving 8 bases between them. Germline V lookup: CDR1 MNHEY, CDR2 SVGAGI. The CDR3 loop is CASSYAGPNEQFF. CDR3 nucleotides: TGTGCCAGCAGTTACGCAGGGCCCAATGAGCAGTTCTTC.

The chain has TRBV19 and TRBJ2-3, with 9 positions matching TRBD2. Trimming took 6 bases from V and 5 from J; bases not matched to a gene: 12. Germline-derived CDR1 and CDR2 are LNHDA and SQIVND (reference sequence). The length of the CDR3 is 16 residues. CDR3 region: CASSPLAGSPGDTQYF. CDR3 coding DNA: TGTGCCAGTAGCCCCCTAGCGGGGTCCCCGGGAGATACGCAGTATTTT. Supplemented by reference TRBV19 and TRBJ2-3, the full variable domain reads DGGITQSPKYLFRKEGQNVTLSCEQNLNHDAMYWYRQDPGQGLRLIYYSQIVNDFQKGDIAEGYSVSREKKESFPLTVTSAQKNPTAFYLCASSPLAGSPGDTQYFGPGTRLTVL.

The chain joins TRBV3-1 (or the pseudogene TRBV3-2) to TRBJ2-5; TRBD2 might be the D (6 bases). Germline V gene data show CDR1 as LGHDT and CDR2 as YNNKEL (reference sequence). V dropped 2 bases and J dropped 5 bases, with 12 bases sitting between them. The length of the CDR3 is 14 residues. The CDR3 spells CASSQTSPLETQYF. Here the CDR3 DNA reads TGTGCCAGCAGCCAAACTAGCCCCCTCGAGACCCAGTACTTC.

This clone occurred once. The chain links TRBV5-1 to TRBJ2-3, with D maybe TRBD1 (5 bases). Per the germline V gene, CDR1 is SGHRS and CDR2 is YFSETQ. This CDR3 is built from 14 residues. V was pared by 0 bases and J by 2 bases, with 7 bases between. The CDR3 DNA sequence: TGCGCCAGCAGCTTGGGGGGCGTCACAGATACGCAGTATTTT. Amino acids: CASSLGGVTDTQYF.

This clone was detected once. The genes are TRBV5-1 and TRBJ2-3; D possibly corresponds to TRBD2 (5 bases). This CDR3 spans 13 amino acids. V dropped 4 bases and J dropped 4 bases, with 10 bases sitting between them. Germline V gene lookup returns CDR1 SGHRS and CDR2 YFSETQ. CDR3 bases: TGCGCCAGCAGCCGAGTAGCGTCAGATACGCAGTATTTT. This sequence encodes CASSRVASDTQYF.

This clone was found once. J is TRBJ1-6 and V is TRBV7-9; the match to TRBD1 covers 10 bases. Germline V gene lookup returns CDR1 SEHNR and CDR2 FQNEAQ (reference sequence). This CDR3 has 15 amino acids. Trimming took 8 bases from V and 6 from J; bases not matched to a gene: 7. DNA of the CDR3: TGTGCCAGCGCGGAAGACAGGGGGCCTAATTCACCCCTCCACTTT. Protein: CASAEDRGPNSPLHF.

This rearrangement joins TRBV7-3 to TRBJ1-1; D might be TRBD1 (6 bases). CDR1 is SGHTA, CDR2 FQGTGA, per germline. CDR3 size: 16 residues. V was trimmed by 5 bases and J by 1 base, leaving 17 bases between them. The CDR3: CASSPHPQGRNTEAFF. Here the CDR3 DNA reads TGTGCCAGCAGCCCACATCCACAGGGAAGGAACACTGAAGCTTTCTTT.

V gene TRBV4-1 combines with J gene TRBJ1-4; 7 bases are a match to TRBD1. J lost 2 bases, V lost 6 bases, and 12 bases had no gene match. CDR1 is MGHRA and CDR2 is YSYEKL in the germline V gene. The CDR3 runs to 17 residues. The CDR3 is CASSRGGRGSTNEKLFF. As DNA, the CDR3 is TGCGCCAGCAGTCGAGGGGGCAGGGGGTCGACTAATGAAAAACTGTTTTTT.

The chain combines TRBV11-2 with TRBJ2-1, with 8 bases fitting TRBD1. The CDR3 loop spans 19 amino acids. Germline V gene sequence: CDR1 SGHAT, CDR2 FQNNGV. V gave up 5 bases and J gave up 0 bases; unmatched junction bases: 15. For the CDR3, the DNA is TGTGCCAGCAGCATCGAGGCCTTCAGGGGGCCCAGCTCCTACAATGAGCAGTTCTTC. Encoded protein: CASSIEAFRGPSSYNEQFF.

This chain connects TRBV5-8 to TRBJ1-5; 9 bases are shared with TRBD1. Trimming cost V 3 bases and J 1 base; bases outside gene matches: 5. This CDR3 has 16 amino acids. Germline V lookup: CDR1 SGHTS, CDR2 YDEGEE. The CDR3 is CASSSTDRGSNQPQHF. As DNA, the CDR3 is TGTGCCAGCAGCTCCACTGACAGGGGGAGCAATCAGCCCCAGCATTTT.

This rearrangement joins TRBV7-9 to TRBJ2-5; 9 positions agree with TRBD1. Trimming cost V 7 bases and J 3 bases; bases outside gene matches: 9. CDR3 length: 15 amino acids. CDR1 and CDR2 from the germline V gene are SEHNR and FQNEAQ (reference sequence). The CDR3 reads CASTPWDRDEETQYF. In DNA form, the CDR3 reads TGTGCCAGCACCCCGTGGGACAGGGATGAAGAGACCCAGTACTTC.

A few counts support this clone. V and J are TRBV27 and TRBJ1-1; D possibly corresponds to TRBD1 (5 bases). The CDR3 length is 16 residues. V lost 5 bases and J 1 base, leaving 17 bases between the germline ends. CDR1 and CDR2 from the germline V gene are MNHEY and SMNVEV (reference sequence). In nucleotides, the CDR3 is TGTGCCAGCAGTACCACGCTAAGGGGAACGAACACTGAAGCTTTCTTT. Residues: CASSTTLRGTNTEAFF.

This clone was detected a few times. The V and J genes are TRBV18 and TRBJ1-1; D remains unclear. Trimming left V 3 bases short and J 1 base short, with 12 bases between. CDR1 and CDR2 (germline): KGHSH, LQKENI. The CDR3 is made up of 15 amino acids. The CDR3 DNA reads as TGTGCCAGCTCACCGGGCCAAATCGGGAACACTGAAGCTTTCTTT. Its protein is CASSPGQIGNTEAFF.

The chain uses TRBV2 and TRBJ2-7; weak D call: TRBD2 (5 bases). Trimming cost V 11 bases and J 7 bases, with 18 bases left between them. This CDR3 has 12 residues. The germline V gene encodes CDR1 SNHLY and CDR2 FYNNEI. CDR3 sequence (DNA): TGTGCCCAAGTAAGGTCGACGGGGGAGCAGTACTTC. Translation gives CAQVRSTGEQYF.

The J gene is TRBJ2-6, the V gene TRBV7-9; no clear D gene. Germline V gene data show CDR1 as SEHNR and CDR2 as FQNEAQ (reference sequence). The CDR3 totals 19 residues. V dropped 5 bases and J dropped 0 bases, with 20 bases sitting between them. Here the CDR3 DNA reads TGTGCCAGCAGCAACGCCCCCGGAGTCGGCGACTCTGGGGCCAACGTCCTGACTTTC. Its translation is CASSNAPGVGDSGANVLTF.

The chain carries TRBV27 and TRBJ1-1, with no clear D. The CDR3 is 15 residues long. V lost 2 bases and J lost 0, with 10 bases in between. CDR1 is MNHEY, CDR2 SMNVEV, per germline (reference sequence). In nucleotides, the CDR3 is TGTGCCAGCAGTTTAGAGGGTGTCATGAACACTGAAGCTTTCTTT. This sequence encodes CASSLEGVMNTEAFF.

This clone was counted a few times. The V and J genes are TRBV5-1 and TRBJ2-7; a weak D match, TRBD1 (6 bases). Trimming removed 1 base from V and 3 bases from J, with 8 bases in between. Looked up from germline, CDR1 is SGHRS and CDR2 is YFSETQ. This CDR3 is 13 amino acids long. The CDR3 sequence: CASSLWTDYEQYF. Here the CDR3 DNA reads TGCGCCAGCAGCTTGTGGACAGACTACGAGCAGTACTTC.

The chain recombines TRBV15 with TRBJ2-7; 9 bases are a match to TRBD1. This CDR3 is built from 17 residues. Germline V CDR1 and CDR2: LNHNV, YYDKDF (reference sequence). V gave up 0 bases and J gave up 2 bases; unmatched junction bases: 8. The CDR3 coding sequence is TGTGCCACCAGCAGAGATATGGGACAGGGAGTGACCTACGAGCAGTACTTC. The encoded protein is CATSRDMGQGVTYEQYF.

This chain links TRBV27 with TRBJ2-7; TRBD1 aligns across 11 bases. Germline V gene lookup returns CDR1 MNHEY and CDR2 SMNVEV (reference sequence). V dropped 4 bases and J dropped 2; count of bases not matched to a gene: 10. This CDR3 is 17 amino acids long. The CDR3 here is CASSSSRDRGFPYEQYF. CDR3 in DNA: TGTGCCAGCAGTTCGTCCCGGGACAGGGGGTTCCCCTACGAGCAGTACTTC.

The V gene is TRBV5-1, the J gene TRBJ2-7; 12 nucleotides align to TRBD2. V dropped 1 base and J dropped 3; count of bases not matched to a gene: 5. Germline V CDR1 and CDR2: SGHRS, YFSETQ. This CDR3 is built from 16 residues. CDR3 loop: CASSLMVTSGSYEQYF. The CDR3 DNA reads as TGCGCCAGCAGCTTGATGGTGACTAGCGGGAGCTACGAGCAGTACTTC. The full variable domain, its missing parts supplied by reference TRBV5-1 and TRBJ2-7, is KAGVTQTPRYLIKTRGQQVTLSCSPISGHRSVSWYQQTPGQGLQFLFEYFSETQRNKGNFPGRFSGRQFSNSRSEMNVSTLELGDSALYLCASSLMVTSGSYEQYFGPGTRLTVT.

The rearrangement uses TRBV7-6 and TRBJ2-7; D perhaps matches TRBD1 (6 bases). The CDR3 runs to 15 residues. Trimming cost V 1 base and J 3 bases, with 13 bases left between them. Germline CDR1 is SGHVS and CDR2 is FNYEAQ. CDR3: CASSLDPGHFYEQYF. CDR3 DNA: TGTGCCAGCAGCTTAGATCCGGGACACTTCTACGAGCAGTACTTC.

The chain recombines TRBV7-8 with TRBJ1-1; 7 bases fit TRBD1. This CDR3 is built from 16 residues. The germline CDR1 and CDR2 sequences are SGHVS and FQNEAQ. The junction had 9 bases not matched to a gene; V was cut back by 5 bases and J by 0 bases. The CDR3 DNA sequence: TGTGCCAGCAGCCCAGGGGGATACAGATTGAACACTGAAGCTTTCTTT. As protein: CASSPGGYRLNTEAFF.

This sequence joins TRBV12-3 or TRBV12-4 and TRBJ2-7, with 7 bases lining up with TRBD2. Unmatched junction bases numbered 3, after V lost 4 bases and J lost 6 bases. This CDR3 comprises 12 residues. For the CDR3, the DNA is TGTGCCAGCAGTTGGGGGGAGGGCGAGCAGTACTTC. Translating it yields CASSWGEGEQYF.